This T cell receptor (beta chain) was observed in a study of blood T cell repertoires in COVID-19. The junction had 15 bases not matched to a gene; V was cut back by 4 bases and J by 7 bases. Germline loops: CDR1 SGHRS, CDR2 YFSETQ. The CDR3 has 19 residues. Profiling relied on immunoSEQ multiplex PCR, and the TCRdb table lists in-frame clones only, not all of them. The sample holds around 180,000 clones, about 81% seen once. The V gene is TRBV5-1, the J gene TRBJ2-1, with TRBD2 identical over 15 bases. The sequenced sample was peripheral blood. The source is a woman aged 80 or over with COVID-19, enrolled during active disease. CDR3 sequence reads: CASSLYPGLAGGSTNEQFF. The CDR3 DNA reads TGCGCCAGCAGCCTGTATCCGGGACTAGCGGGAGGAAGTACAAATGAGCAGTTCTTC.